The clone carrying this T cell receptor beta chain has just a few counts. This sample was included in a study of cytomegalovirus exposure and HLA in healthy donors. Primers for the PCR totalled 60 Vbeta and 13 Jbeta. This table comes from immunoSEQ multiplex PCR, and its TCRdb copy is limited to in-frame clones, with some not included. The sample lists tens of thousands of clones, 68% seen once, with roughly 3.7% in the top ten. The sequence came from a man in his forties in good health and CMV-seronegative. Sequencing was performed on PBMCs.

CDR3 DNA: TGTGCCAGCCTCCCCGGGACAGCGAACTATGGCTACACCTTC. It codes for CASLPGTANYGYTF. The chain recombines TRBV19 with TRBJ1-2, with TRBD1 matching 7 bases. The CDR3 runs to 14 residues. The junction had 9 bases not matched to a gene; V was cut back by 9 bases and J by 2 bases. The germline V gene has CDR1 LNHDA and CDR2 SQIVND (reference sequence).